This TCR beta chain was observed in a study of T cell repertoires in cytomegalovirus infection. MiXCR was run by TCRdb on the reads, yielding one entry per CDR3 protein. This table has 400,000 or so distinct CDR3 sequences, roughly 18% appearing once. Per germline, CDR1 SEHNR and CDR2 FQNEAQ (reference sequence). This CDR3 is 18 amino acids long. The V gene lost 3 bases and the J gene lost 0 bases, with 18 bases spanning the gap. This clonotype was recorded a few times. Sequenced sample: PBMCs. The TCR originated in a human donor in good health (CMV status not recorded). Some clones in this sample may be carry-over from other donors' samples. The chain links TRBV7-9 to TRBJ2-1, with D perhaps being TRBD1 or TRBD2 (5 bases each). The CDR3 DNA reads TGTGCCAGCAGCTTCCGGGACGGGGAATTGAGCTCCTACAATGAGCAGTTCTTC. Amino acids: CASSFRDGELSSYNEQFF. The complete variable domain, with remaining parts taken from reference TRBV7-9 and TRBJ2-1, reads DTGVSQNPRHKITKRGQNVTFRCDPISEHNRLYWYRQTLGQGPEFLTYFQNEAQLEKSRLLSDRFSAERPKGSFSTLEIQRTEQGDSAMYLCASSFRDGELSSYNEQFFGPGTRLTVL.